These 7 T cell receptor beta chains were sequenced from one sample in a study of blood T cell repertoires in COVID-19 (dated by TCRdb to 2018 to 2020). Preparation of the library involved the immunoSEQ multiplex PCR assay. TCRdb carries this immuneACCESS record with in-frame sequences only. Its versions omit some clonotypes, under half of them owing to an unresolved V gene in the studies checked, with the rest unexplained. The sample yields about 140,000 clones; approximately 84% were counted once. Of the sample, 5% to 6% is held by the ten largest clones. Sequencing used PBMCs or T cells enriched from blood (not recorded which). The receptors here all came from a middle-aged man with acute COVID-19.

The chain employs TRBV10-3 and TRBJ1-3; D gene unclear. The germline gives CDR1 ENHRY, CDR2 SYGVKD. The CDR3 has 16 residues. Between the trimmed V and J ends, which lost 6 bases and 1 base, there was a span of 16 bases. The CDR3 coding sequence is TGTGCCATCAGACCTTTTGACGCGGCGTCTGGAAACACCATATATTTT. It is translated as CAIRPFDAASGNTIYF.

This clone came up once. The genes are TRBV28 and TRBJ2-1; D perhaps matches TRBD1 (6 bases). CDR1 is MDHEN and CDR2 is SYDVKM in the germline V gene. V was cut by 5 bases and J by 0 bases, with 11 bases left in between. This CDR3 comprises 15 residues. For the CDR3, the DNA is TGTGCCAGCAGTGGTACAGGGAGCTCCTACAATGAGCAGTTCTTC. It yields the protein CASSGTGSSYNEQFF.

The V call is TRBV5-6, the J call TRBJ2-3, with a possible D match to TRBD2 (6 bases). This CDR3 region has 15 residues. The ends were cut back, 0 bases at V and 2 bases at J, with 10 bases in the middle. The germline CDR1 and CDR2 sequences are SGHDT and YYEEEE. The CDR3 here is CASSLGGGTTDTQYF. CDR3 DNA: TGTGCCAGCAGCTTGGGAGGCGGGACCACAGATACGCAGTATTTT.

The V and J genes are TRBV28 and TRBJ1-2, with D possibly matching TRBD1 (6 bases). Germline V gene lookup returns CDR1 MDHEN and CDR2 SYDVKM. The CDR3 extends over 15 amino acids. Trimming pared 5 bases from V and 4 bases from J, leaving 17 bases between. For the CDR3, the DNA is TGTGCCAGCAGTCTCCCCCGAGGGGGTGGCTATGGCTACACCTTC. Residues: CASSLPRGGGYGYTF.

The chain employs TRBV9 and TRBJ1-2; TRBD1 matches 8 bases. The V gene end was trimmed by 0 bases and the J gene end by 4 bases; junction bases not matched to a gene: 5. Per the germline V gene, CDR1 is SGDLS and CDR2 is YYNGEE. CDR3 length: 15 residues. The CDR3 sequence is CASSVDGQGVYGYTF. CDR3 nucleotide sequence: TGTGCCAGCAGCGTAGATGGACAGGGCGTCTATGGCTACACCTTC.

The CDR3: CASSYGLAGGSGNEQYF. CDR3 bases: TGTGCCAGCAGCTACGGACTAGCGGGAGGGTCGGGGAACGAGCAGTACTTC. The gene calls are TRBV3-1 (or the pseudogene TRBV3-2) and TRBJ2-7; 15 positions agree with TRBD2. CDR3 length: 17 amino acids. Germline V CDR1 and CDR2: LGHDT, YNNKEL (reference sequence). The ends lost 5 bases at V and 5 bases at J; junction bases unmatched: 10.

This clone was seen once. The J gene is TRBJ2-1, the V gene TRBV4-1, with 12 bases fitting TRBD2. Germline V gives CDR1 MGHRA, CDR2 YSYEKL. With 0 bases clipped from V and 4 bases from J, the junction kept 13 bases outside the gene matches. CDR3 length: 20 amino acids. In DNA, the CDR3 is TGCGCCAGCAGCCAAGATGAAGGGACTAGCGGGTGGGGTATATACAATGAGCAGTTCTTC. It is translated as CASSQDEGTSGWGIYNEQFF.